Following are 28 T cell receptor beta chains from one sample sequenced in a study of PD-L1 blockade in urothelial cancer. Time point indicated: peripheral blood 6 weeks after treatment start. TCRdb's copy holds only in-frame clones and misses some; the assay was immunoSEQ multiplex PCR. The repertoire includes tens of thousands of clones, 91% of them detected once, and 6% to 9.5% sits in the top ten. Source: PBMCs, taken around atezolizumab (anti-PD-L1) treatment. These receptors were collected from a man aged 70-80 years with urothelial cancer.

The chain recombines TRBV10-1 with TRBJ2-7; D is possibly TRBD1 (5 bases). The CDR3 consists of 15 residues. Germline V CDR1 and CDR2: WNHNN, SYGVQD (reference sequence). The germline V and J ends were trimmed by 7 bases and 0 bases, with 16 bases remaining between them. In DNA, the CDR3 is TGCGCCAGCATTTCACGCAGGGCTCGCTCCTACGAGCAGTACTTC. Its translation: CASISRRARSYEQYF.

V is TRBV27 and J is TRBJ1-5; tentative D call: TRBD1 (6 bases). Germline assignment: CDR1 MNHEY and CDR2 SMNVEV (reference sequence). Trimming removed 6 bases from V and 7 bases from J, with 19 bases in between. The CDR3 contains 15 residues. Here the CDR3 DNA reads TGTGCCAGCAGAGCGACCGGGACAACCAACCAGCCCCAGCATTTT. Protein product: CASRATGTTNQPQHF.

The chain is built from TRBV5-1 and TRBJ1-2; D not certain. Germline V gene data show CDR1 as SGHRS and CDR2 as YFSETQ. The CDR3 sequence is 15 residues long. The V gene lost 0 bases and the J gene lost 0 bases, with 9 bases spanning the gap. CDR3: CASSLDTNSNYGYTF. The CDR3 DNA reads TGCGCCAGCAGCTTGGATACAAATTCTAACTATGGCTACACCTTC.

This clone was recorded a few times. This chain connects TRBV11-2 to TRBJ2-7; D is perhaps TRBD2 (6 bases). V lost 6 bases and J 2 bases, leaving 17 bases between the germline ends. CDR1 and CDR2 (germline): SGHAT, FQNNGV. The CDR3 extends over 15 amino acids. CDR3 nucleotide sequence: TGTGCCAGCAGATACGCACGGGAGAGGGCCTACGAGCAGTACTTC. It encodes CASRYARERAYEQYF.

The gene calls are TRBV27 and TRBJ2-7, with TRBD2 identical over 7 bases. V trimming: 8 bases; J trimming: 3 bases; junction bases outside the gene matches: 7. The CDR3 sequence is 13 residues long. The germline CDR1 and CDR2 sequences are MNHEY and SMNVEV (reference sequence). CDR3 sequence (DNA): TGTGCCAGCGCCCTAGGGAGGGTCTACGAGCAGTACTTC. Translated, it gives CASALGRVYEQYF.

The chain employs TRBV7-8 and TRBJ1-5; weak D call: TRBD1 (6 bases). V lost 5 bases and J 2 bases, leaving 10 bases between the germline ends. Germline CDR1 and CDR2: SGHVS and FQNEAQ. The CDR3 spans 14 residues. The DNA for the CDR3 is TGTGCCAGCAGCCCTAGACAGGGCAATCAGCCCCAGCATTTT. As protein: CASSPRQGNQPQHF. Full variable domain (missing parts from reference TRBV7-8 and TRBJ1-5): GAGVSQSPRYKVAKRGQDVALRCDPISGHVSLFWYQQALGQGPEFLTYFQNEAQLDKSGLPSDRFFAERPEGSVSTLKIQRTQQEDSAVYLCASSPRQGNQPQHFGDGTRLSIL.

The genes are TRBV27 and TRBJ2-1; 8 positions match TRBD2. Germline CDR1 and CDR2: MNHEY and SMNVEV (reference sequence). CDR3 length: 18 amino acids. J gave up 9 bases and V 4 bases, and 20 bases lay outside the gene matches. The CDR3 DNA is TGTGCCAGCAGTTGGCCCTCTGTAGGAGCGGGAGTAAGGGGTGAGCAGTTCTTC. It translates to CASSWPSVGAGVRGEQFF.

This clone appeared once. The chain recombines TRBV5-1 with TRBJ2-7; tentatively, D is TRBD1 (6 bases). The germline V gene encodes CDR1 SGHRS and CDR2 YFSETQ. There are 14 residues in the CDR3. V gave up 4 bases and J gave up 1 base, with 12 bases separating them. The CDR3 sequence: CASSRLDSSYEQYF. The DNA for the CDR3 is TGCGCCAGCAGCCGATTGGACAGTTCCTACGAGCAGTACTTC.

The genes are TRBV9 and TRBJ1-2; D is possibly TRBD1 (6 bases). V lost 6 bases, J lost 6 bases, and 18 bases lay in between. The CDR3 runs 14 residues. Germline V gives CDR1 SGDLS, CDR2 YYNGEE. The CDR3 region has the DNA TGTGCCAGCACTAGAGGACAGATAAATGATGGCTACACCTTC. It is translated as CASTRGQINDGYTF.

The V and J genes are TRBV4-1 and TRBJ1-2; TRBD1 matches 7 bases. V was pared by 0 bases and J by 7 bases, with 14 bases of the junction left unmatched. Germline CDR1 MGHRA, CDR2 YSYEKL. CDR3 length equals 17 residues. CDR3 sequence (DNA): TGCGCCAGCAGCCAAGATCGGGGCAGGGGGGTGGTTGGTGGCTACACCTTC. This encodes CASSQDRGRGVVGGYTF.

The chain has TRBV11-2 and TRBJ2-7; 7 nucleotides match TRBD2. Germline V gives CDR1 SGHAT, CDR2 FQNNGV. V lost 4 bases, J lost 3 bases, and 6 bases stayed unmatched. The CDR3 totals 14 residues. In DNA, the CDR3 is TGTGCCAGCAGCTCCGCGGGAGTACACTACGAGCAGTACTTC. Translated: CASSSAGVHYEQYF.

In its sample, this clone was seen a few times. The chain has TRBV2 and TRBJ2-1, with D perhaps TRBD2 (5 bases). CDR3 length: 14 amino acids. V was clipped by 3 bases and J by 16 bases, with 22 bases between them. CDR1 and CDR2 from the germline V gene are SNHLY and FYNNEI. The CDR3 reads CASSDVKGVTTGFF. The CDR3 coding sequence is TGTGCCAGCAGTGATGTAAAGGGCGTGACCACGGGATTCTTC.

The rearrangement links TRBV5-6 to TRBJ2-7, with a weak D call TRBD2 (5 bases). Germline values: CDR1 SGHDT, CDR2 YYEEEE. V was trimmed by 2 bases and J by 5 bases, leaving 5 bases between them. This CDR3 has 11 amino acids. CDR3: CASSFGDEQYF. The CDR3 nucleotides are TGTGCCAGCAGCTTCGGGGACGAGCAGTACTTC.

About this clone itself: A read error may account for a junction end that differs from germline. CDR3 region: CSVADINRGRNTEDFF. The CDR3 bases are TGCAGCGTTGCCGACATAAACAGGGGCCGGAACACTGAAGATTTCTTT. The genes are TRBV29-1 and TRBJ1-1, with TRBD1 identical over 7 bases. CDR1 and CDR2 from the germline V gene are SQVTM and ANQGSEA. The CDR3 runs to 16 residues.

V is TRBV2 and J is TRBJ2-5; D remains unclear. This CDR3 spans 15 amino acids. V was trimmed by 3 bases and J by 3 bases, leaving 14 bases between them. CDR1 and CDR2 (germline): SNHLY, FYNNEI. CDR3 sequence: CASSDKRTLKETQYF. The CDR3 region has the DNA TGTGCCAGCAGTGACAAGCGCACACTAAAAGAGACCCAGTACTTC.

The gene calls are TRBV27 and TRBJ2-1; 14 bases match TRBD2. With V trimmed by 4 bases and J by 5 bases, 7 bases remained unmatched. In germline, CDR1 is MNHEY, CDR2 SMNVEV (reference sequence). CDR3 length: 17 residues. The CDR3 DNA sequence: TGTGCCAGCAGTTCCCCGGGACTAGCGGGGGTAGACAATGAGCAGTTCTTC. Its translation is CASSSPGLAGVDNEQFF.

V gene TRBV28 combines with J gene TRBJ2-6; TRBD2 is a possible D gene (6 bases). The CDR3 runs 17 residues. CDR1 is MDHEN and CDR2 is SYDVKM in the germline V gene. The V gene lost 3 bases and the J gene lost 0 bases, with 12 bases spanning the gap. The CDR3 DNA is TGTGCCAGCAGTTTCGGAGGGGCCCCCTCTGGGGCCAACGTCCTGACTTTC. Translating gives CASSFGGAPSGANVLTF. Using reference TRBV28 and TRBJ2-6 for the parts outside the CDR3, the full variable domain is DVKVTQSSRYLVKRTGEKVFLECVQDMDHENMFWYRQDPGLGLRLIYFSYDVKMKEKGDIPEGYSVSREKKERFSLILESASTNQTSMYLCASSFGGAPSGANVLTFGAGSRLTVL.

For the CDR3, the DNA is TGTGCCAGCAGTGGGGCCCGAGGCTATGGCTACACCTTC. It translates to CASSGARGYGYTF. The rearrangement uses TRBV6-5 and TRBJ1-2; weak D call: TRBD1 (5 bases). Germline V gene data show CDR1 as MNHEY and CDR2 as SVGAGI. The CDR3 totals 13 residues. V lost 5 bases and J 4 bases, leaving 11 bases between the germline ends.

The V gene is TRBV4-2, the J gene TRBJ2-3, with 13 positions matching TRBD2. The CDR3 runs to 17 residues. Per the germline V gene, CDR1 is LGHNA and CDR2 is YNFKEQ. With V trimmed by 5 bases and J by 4 bases, 9 bases remained unmatched. Written as DNA, the CDR3 is TGTGCCAGCAGCGGACCGGGACTAGCGGGATACTCAGATACGCAGTATTTT. Amino acid sequence: CASSGPGLAGYSDTQYF.

The V call is TRBV6-1, the J call TRBJ2-2, with D unclear. Germline loops: CDR1 MNHNS, CDR2 SASEGT. CDR3 length: 13 residues. V lost 0 bases, J lost 6 bases, and 5 bases lay in between. The CDR3 bases are TGTGCCAGCAGTGAAGCTCGGGCCGGGGAGCTGTTTTTT. Encoded protein: CASSEARAGELFF.

The chain links TRBV14 to TRBJ2-5; 13 bases are shared with TRBD2. Germline loops: CDR1 SGHDN, CDR2 FVKESK. This CDR3 is built from 15 residues. The V segment lost 4 bases and the J segment 5 bases; nucleotides outside the gene matches: 4. Written as DNA, the CDR3 is TGTGCCAGCAGCCGGGGACTAGCGGGAAGGGAGACCCAGTACTTC. Its protein is CASSRGLAGRETQYF.

The rearrangement links TRBV6-5 to TRBJ1-1; D remains unclear. CDR1 and CDR2 from the germline V gene are MNHEY and SVGAGI. This CDR3 spans 11 amino acids. Trimming cost V 6 bases and J 6 bases, with 8 bases left between them. The CDR3 nucleotides are TGTGCCAGCAGCAGTTACGCTGAAGCTTTCTTT. Translation gives CASSSYAEAFF.

The chain carries TRBV9 and TRBJ2-5; tentatively, D is TRBD1 (6 bases). V dropped 0 bases and J dropped 2 bases, with 14 bases sitting between them. From germline, CDR1 is SGDLS and CDR2 YYNGEE. There are 16 residues in the CDR3. The CDR3 DNA follows: TGTGCCAGCAGCGTAGGCAGGGGTATGAGACAAGAGACCCAGTACTTC. It translates to CASSVGRGMRQETQYF.

The chain joins TRBV6-6 to TRBJ1-2, with a weak D call TRBD1 (5 bases). This CDR3 has 15 amino acids. Germline CDR1 reads MNHNY; CDR2 reads SVGAGI (reference sequence). The germline V and J ends were trimmed by 6 bases and 4 bases, with 18 bases remaining between them. CDR3 coding DNA: TGTGCCAGCAGAACGTCCCGACAGAAAGGCTATGGCTACACCTTC. Translation: CASRTSRQKGYGYTF.

The V and J genes are TRBV9 and TRBJ2-1; D uncertain. CDR3 length: 11 residues. The germline V gene has CDR1 SGDLS and CDR2 YYNGEE. Trimming took off 7 bases at V and 5 bases at J, with 7 bases between the two ends. CDR3 amino acids: CASGQNNEQFF. The CDR3 region has the DNA TGTGCCAGCGGGCAAAACAATGAGCAGTTCTTC.

This rearrangement joins TRBV5-1 to TRBJ2-2; 7 nucleotides agree with TRBD1. This CDR3 is 15 amino acids long. CDR1 and CDR2 (germline): SGHRS, YFSETQ. After removal of 2 bases from V and 0 bases from J, the junction contained 1 base not matched to a gene. CDR3 residues: CASSLGTANTGELFF. CDR3 nucleotide sequence: TGCGCCAGCAGCTTAGGGACAGCGAACACCGGGGAGCTGTTTTTT.

The chain links TRBV5-1 to TRBJ1-1; D not certain. The CDR3 totals 15 residues. The germline V gene encodes CDR1 SGHRS and CDR2 YFSETQ. V was cut by 0 bases and J by 0 bases, with 9 bases left in between. CDR3 coding DNA: TGCGCCAGCAGCTTGGGCGAGAGAATGAACACTGAAGCTTTCTTT. Protein sequence: CASSLGERMNTEAFF.

This chain joins TRBV7-9 and TRBJ2-1, with TRBD2 identical over 7 bases. This CDR3 contains 14 residues. V shed 6 bases and J 3 bases; nucleotides not matched to a gene: 5. Germline V gene lookup returns CDR1 SEHNR and CDR2 FQNEAQ (reference sequence). CDR3 nucleotides: TGTGCCAGCAGGGGGGAGGGGATCTACAATGAGCAGTTCTTC. Translating it yields CASRGEGIYNEQFF.